The clone carrying this T cell receptor beta chain was seen repeatedly, ten times or more. The germline V gene encodes CDR1 SGHVS and CDR2 FQNEAQ. This CDR3 spans 14 amino acids. Trimming cost V 1 base and J 0 bases, with 6 bases left between them. The sample belongs to a study of T cells in Graves' hyperthyroidism and ophthalmopathy. Blood from later-ophthalmopathy patients was taken at first hyperthyroidism diagnosis. RNA transcripts served as the template for amplifying TCR beta CDR3 regions. A set of HTBI primers served as the primers for a first-round RT-PCR of the TCR CDR3. TCRdb redid the calling of the multiplex PCR reads with MiXCR, one entry per CDR3 protein. The sample includes about 380,000 distinct CDR3 sequences, approximately 13% of them seen just once.

The J gene is TRBJ1-1, the V gene TRBV7-8; D is undetermined. This clonotype was obtained from a man aged 25 to 40 with Graves' hyperthyroidism that later progressed to Graves' ophthalmopathy. Sequencing was carried out using blood. CDR3 sequence (DNA): TGTGCCAGCAGCTTAGTCTCCTTGAACACTGAAGCTTTCTTT. Protein product: CASSLVSLNTEAFF.